This entry lists 16 T cell receptor beta chains sequenced from one sample in a study of blood T cell repertoires in COVID-19. Libraries were prepared by immunoSEQ multiplex PCR; TCRdb keeps only in-frame clonotypes and omits some of them. The sample lists tens of thousands of clones, roughly 75% seen once, with 16% in the top ten. Sequenced material: peripheral blood. The receptors derive from a man aged 65 to 79 with acute or convalescent COVID-19.

This rearrangement joins TRBV2 to TRBJ2-5, with 7 bases that match TRBD1. Germline values: CDR1 SNHLY, CDR2 FYNNEI. The CDR3 totals 13 residues. Germline trimming cut 6 bases from V and 5 bases from J; bases unmatched to any gene: 6. The CDR3 coding sequence is TGTGCCAGCAGGAGGGGGCGCGAGGAGACCCAGTACTTC. As protein: CASRRGREETQYF.

The chain carries TRBV18 and TRBJ2-5, with D possibly TRBD1 on 5 matching bases. V lost 2 bases and J lost 5, with 6 bases in between. From germline, CDR1 is KGHSH and CDR2 LQKENI. The CDR3 extends over 12 amino acids. DNA of the CDR3: TGTGCCAGCTCACCAGGGGCCGAGACCCAGTACTTC. Protein: CASSPGAETQYF.

The rearrangement uses TRBV14 and TRBJ2-7; 8 positions match TRBD2. The CDR3 has 16 residues. Germline lookup yields CDR1 SGHDN and CDR2 FVKESK. V shed 2 bases and J 5 bases; nucleotides not matched to a gene: 11. As DNA, the CDR3 is TGTGCCAGCAGCCAACCCCCTTTAGCGGGGTCCCACGAGCAGTACTTC. Translated: CASSQPPLAGSHEQYF.

This clone was detected only once. CDR3 sequence reads: CASSLTSGTTDTQYF. The CDR3 coding sequence is TGTGCCAGCAGTTTGACTAGCGGGACCACAGATACGCAGTATTTT. The gene calls are TRBV6-2 or TRBV6-3 and TRBJ2-3, with 11 bases matching TRBD2. J was trimmed by 2 bases and V by 4 bases; bases with no gene match: 2. Germline CDR1 reads MNHEY; CDR2 reads SVGEGT. This CDR3 has 15 residues.

The chain carries TRBV14 and TRBJ1-2; D possibly corresponds to TRBD1 (6 bases). This CDR3 region has 15 residues. Germline CDR1 SGHDN, CDR2 FVKESK. V was clipped by 4 bases and J by 0 bases, with 12 bases between them. CDR3 residues: CASSLDRTANYGYTF. Here the CDR3 DNA reads TGTGCCAGCAGCCTCGACAGGACAGCTAACTATGGCTACACCTTC.

The sample holds a few counts of this clone. This sequence joins TRBV29-1 and TRBJ2-5; a possible D gene is TRBD1 (5 bases). Between the trimmed V and J ends, which lost 6 bases and 3 bases, there was a span of 17 bases. This CDR3 is 14 amino acids long. CDR1 is SQVTM and CDR2 is ANQGSEA in the germline V gene. The CDR3, as DNA: TGCAGCGTCATAAAGTTGGCAGGGAAAGAGACCCAGTACTTC. Amino acid sequence: CSVIKLAGKETQYF.

This rearrangement joins TRBV19 to TRBJ2-4; D gene ambiguous. V lost 6 bases and J lost 5, with 17 bases in between. The germline gives CDR1 LNHDA, CDR2 SQIVND (reference sequence). This CDR3 is 15 amino acids long. The CDR3 region has the DNA TGTGCCAGTAGCTCCGGAGCCAGTACCCAAAACATTCAGTACTTC. Translating it yields CASSSGASTQNIQYF.

This chain connects TRBV6-1 to TRBJ1-6, with no clear D. Germline-derived CDR1 and CDR2 are MNHNS and SASEGT. The CDR3 runs 16 residues. Trimming removed 1 base at V and 3 bases at J, with 10 bases between. The CDR3 DNA is TGTGCCAGCAGTGAAGTTCAAGGAGACTATAATTCACCCCTCCACTTT. It translates to CASSEVQGDYNSPLHF.

This clone appeared a few times. The chain links TRBV18 to TRBJ1-4; TRBD1 matches 9 bases. V lost 6 bases to trimming and J lost 2 bases; unmatched junction nucleotides: 4. Per the germline V gene, CDR1 is KGHSH and CDR2 is LQKENI. The CDR3 runs to 15 residues. The CDR3 loop is CASSLGQGTNEKLFF. The DNA of the CDR3 is TGTGCCAGCTCTCTTGGACAGGGGACTAATGAAAAACTGTTTTTT.

The gene calls are TRBV10-2 and TRBJ1-5; D may be TRBD1 (5 bases). This CDR3 is 14 amino acids long. CDR1 and CDR2 from the germline V gene are WSHSY and SAAADI. Trimming pared 2 bases from V and 4 bases from J, leaving 9 bases between. DNA for the CDR3: TGCGCCAGCAGTGAGGTGGGGCTGAATCAGCCCCAGCATTTT. The encoded protein is CASSEVGLNQPQHF.

V gene TRBV7-9 combines with J gene TRBJ2-3; 7 bases are a match to TRBD2. V was pared by 5 bases and J by 2 bases, with 10 bases of the junction left unmatched. The CDR3 has 16 amino acids. Per germline, CDR1 SEHNR and CDR2 FQNEAQ (reference sequence). CDR3 nucleotide sequence: TGTGCCAGCAGCCCTCGAAGCGGGGAAGACACAGATACGCAGTATTTT. It translates to CASSPRSGEDTDTQYF.

The J gene is TRBJ2-7, the V gene TRBV2; TRBD2 might be the D (5 bases). CDR3 length: 16 residues. Germline CDR1 and CDR2: SNHLY and FYNNEI. V lost 6 bases, J lost 5 bases, and 23 bases lay in between. The CDR3 sequence: CASRESSERVRNEQYF. CDR3 bases: TGTGCCAGCAGAGAGTCATCGGAGAGGGTCAGGAACGAGCAGTACTTC.

The chain couples TRBV28 to TRBJ2-2; tentatively, D is TRBD2 (6 bases). With 6 bases removed from V and 3 bases from J, the gap between germline ends came to 14 bases. CDR3 length: 15 amino acids. CDR1 and CDR2 from the germline V gene are MDHEN and SYDVKM. The CDR3: CASSNPSSDTGELFF. The CDR3 DNA is TGTGCCAGCAGCAACCCCTCTAGCGACACCGGGGAGCTGTTTTTT. Using reference TRBV28 and TRBJ2-2 for the parts outside the CDR3, the full variable domain is DVKVTQSSRYLVKRTGEKVFLECVQDMDHENMFWYRQDPGLGLRLIYFSYDVKMKEKGDIPEGYSVSREKKERFSLILESASTNQTSMYLCASSNPSSDTGELFFGEGSRLTVL.

This clone was detected a few times. The rearrangement links TRBV28 to TRBJ1-2; D unclear. The germline V and J ends were trimmed by 6 bases and 6 bases, with 17 bases remaining between them. The germline V gene has CDR1 MDHEN and CDR2 SYDVKM. The CDR3 spans 14 residues. The CDR3 sequence: CASSPSSRSHGYTF. For the CDR3, the DNA is TGTGCCAGCAGCCCCTCTTCCCGGAGCCATGGCTACACCTTC.

V usage is TRBV18 and J usage is TRBJ2-3; TRBD2 matches 13 bases. This CDR3 region has 17 residues. The germline CDR1 and CDR2 sequences are KGHSH and LQKENI. J gave up 3 bases and V 1 base, and 4 bases lay outside the gene matches. The CDR3 coding sequence is TGTGCCAGCTCACCACGGACTAGCGGGAGTTCGACAGATACGCAGTATTTT. This encodes CASSPRTSGSSTDTQYF.

This chain joins TRBV27 and TRBJ2-5; D remains unclear. The CDR3 contains 13 residues. Germline CDR1 and CDR2: MNHEY and SMNVEV (reference sequence). V was pared by 2 bases and J by 1 base, with 5 bases between. The DNA for the CDR3 is TGTGCCAGCAGTTTACCCTTCCAAGAGACCCAGTACTTC. Protein: CASSLPFQETQYF.